This TCR beta chain was identified during a study of shared clonotypes between healthy human individuals. After removal of 0 bases from V and 4 bases from J, the junction contained 6 bases not matched to a gene. From germline, CDR1 is SGHDT and CDR2 YYEEEE. The CDR3 consists of 16 residues. Each of the donors was a healthy adult who was HIV-negative and had not had a recent acute infection or vaccination. Genomic DNA per cell subset filled all wells of several immunoSEQ plates. Repertoires were generated with immunoSEQ multiplex PCR, while TCRdb's copy carries only in-frame clones and drops some. The sample has 450,000 to 500,000 clones, around 80% seen once; the top ten hold about an eighth.

The origin of this receptor is a woman aged 40 to 50 in good health. Some clones in this sample may be carry-over from other donors' samples. The genes are TRBV5-6 and TRBJ2-2; 7 bases are shared with TRBD1. Sequenced material: PBMCs. The chain's CDR3 is CASSLVGSGGTGELFF. In DNA form, the CDR3 reads TGTGCCAGCAGCTTGGTTGGTTCAGGGGGCACCGGGGAGCTGTTTTTT.